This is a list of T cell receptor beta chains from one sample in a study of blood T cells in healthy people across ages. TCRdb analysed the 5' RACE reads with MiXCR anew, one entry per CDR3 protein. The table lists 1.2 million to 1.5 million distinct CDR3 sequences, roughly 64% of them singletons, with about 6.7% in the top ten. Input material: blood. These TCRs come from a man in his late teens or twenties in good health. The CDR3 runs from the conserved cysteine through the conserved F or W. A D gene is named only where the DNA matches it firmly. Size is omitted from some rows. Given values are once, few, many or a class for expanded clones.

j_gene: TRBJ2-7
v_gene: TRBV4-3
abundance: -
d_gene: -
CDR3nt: TGCGCCAGCAGCCAAGATGGTGGACTGTACTACGAGCAGTACTTC
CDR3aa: CASSQDGGLYYEQYF

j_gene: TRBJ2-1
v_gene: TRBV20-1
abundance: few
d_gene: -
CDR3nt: TGCAGTGCTAGAGATAGTGGTAGGTTTAGTTCCTACAATGAGCAGTTCTTC
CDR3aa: CSARDSGRFSSYNEQFF

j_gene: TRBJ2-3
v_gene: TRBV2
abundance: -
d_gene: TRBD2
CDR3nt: TGTGCCAGCAGCCCGCGAGCGGGAGGAGGCACAGATACGCAGTATTTT
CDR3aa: CASSPRAGGGTDTQYF

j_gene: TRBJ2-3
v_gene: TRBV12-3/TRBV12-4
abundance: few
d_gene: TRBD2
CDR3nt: TGTGCCAGCAGTTTAAGCGGGAGAAGTTCAGATACGCAGTATTTT
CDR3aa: CASSLSGRSSDTQYF

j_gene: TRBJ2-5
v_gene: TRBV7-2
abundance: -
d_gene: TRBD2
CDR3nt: TGTGCCAGCAGCTTTTGGGCCAGCGGGGGGGAATTAAAGACCCAGTACTTC
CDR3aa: CASSFWASGGELKTQYF

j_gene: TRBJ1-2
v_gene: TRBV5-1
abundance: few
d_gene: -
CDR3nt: TGCGCCAGCAGCGCAGAGGGCAACTATGGCTACACCTTC
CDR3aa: CASSAEGNYGYTF

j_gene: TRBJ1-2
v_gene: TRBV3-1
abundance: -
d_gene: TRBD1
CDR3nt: TGTGCCAGCAGCACGACAGGGGAGGTATGGGGCTACACCTTC
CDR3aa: CASSTTGEVWGYTF

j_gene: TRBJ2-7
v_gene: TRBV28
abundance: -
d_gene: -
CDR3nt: TGTGCCAGCAGTTTTATGGGGCTATACGAGCAGTACTTC
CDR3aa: CASSFMGLYEQYF

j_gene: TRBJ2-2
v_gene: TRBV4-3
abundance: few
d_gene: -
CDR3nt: TGCGCCAGCAGCCAAGAAGCAGGGGGGGCCGGGGAGCTGTTTTTT
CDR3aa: CASSQEAGGAGELFF

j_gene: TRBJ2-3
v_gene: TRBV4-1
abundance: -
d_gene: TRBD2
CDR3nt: TGCGCCAGCAGCCAAGATGTAGGCGCGGGAGGGGGGACAGATACGCAGTATTTT
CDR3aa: CASSQDVGAGGGTDTQYF

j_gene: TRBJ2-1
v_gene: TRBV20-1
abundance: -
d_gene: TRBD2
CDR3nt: TGCAGTGCTAGTGGGCGCGGGAGGGTCACCTACAATGAGCAGTTCTTC
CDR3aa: CSASGRGRVTYNEQFF

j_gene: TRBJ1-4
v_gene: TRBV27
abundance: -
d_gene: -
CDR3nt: TGTGCCAGCAGTTCAACCCGGGGGGGGGGCGAAAAACTGTTTTTT
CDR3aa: CASSSTRGGGEKLFF

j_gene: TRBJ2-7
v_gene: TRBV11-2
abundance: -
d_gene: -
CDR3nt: TGTGCCAGCAGCCCCCCGACAGTCCTTTACTCCTACGAGCAGTACTTC
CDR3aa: CASSPPTVLYSYEQYF

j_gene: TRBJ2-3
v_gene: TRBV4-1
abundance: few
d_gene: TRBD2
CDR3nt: TGCGCCAGCAGCCAAGTAGCAGCGGGAGGCGCGCAGTATTTT
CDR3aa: CASSQVAAGGAQYF

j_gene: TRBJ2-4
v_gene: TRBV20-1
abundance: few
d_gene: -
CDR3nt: TGCAGTGCTGGGATGTTGGACATTCAGTACTTC
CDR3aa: CSAGMLDIQYF

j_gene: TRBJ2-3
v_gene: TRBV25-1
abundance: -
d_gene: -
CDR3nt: TGTGCCAGCAGTGAATCAGGTGGCTTCCTTACGGGCACAGATACGCAGTATTTT
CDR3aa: CASSESGGFLTGTDTQYF

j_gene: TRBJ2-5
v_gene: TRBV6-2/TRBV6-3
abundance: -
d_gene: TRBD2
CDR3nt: TGTGCCAGCAGTCATATAGCGGGGCGAGAGACCCAGTACTTC
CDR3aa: CASSHIAGRETQYF

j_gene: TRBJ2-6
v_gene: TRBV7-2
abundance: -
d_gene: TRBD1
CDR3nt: TGTGCCAGCAGCTCCGGACAGGAGCCGCTATCTGGGGCCAACGTCCTGACTTTC
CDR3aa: CASSSGQEPLSGANVLTF

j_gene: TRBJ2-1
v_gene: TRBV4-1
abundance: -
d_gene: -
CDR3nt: TGCGCCAGCAGCCAAGATGTGGGAGCTTACAATGAGCAGTTCTTC
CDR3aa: CASSQDVGAYNEQFF

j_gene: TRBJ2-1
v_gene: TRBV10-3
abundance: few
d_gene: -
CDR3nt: TGTGCCATCAGTCGACAGGCCGTTGAGCAGTTCTTC
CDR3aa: CAISRQAVEQFF

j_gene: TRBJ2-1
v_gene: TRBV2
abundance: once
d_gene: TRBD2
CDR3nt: TGTGCCAGCAGTGAATCTAGCGGGCCCGGCTACAATGAGCAGTTCTTC
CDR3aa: CASSESSGPGYNEQFF

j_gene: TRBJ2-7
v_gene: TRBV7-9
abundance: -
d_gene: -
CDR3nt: TGTGCCAGCAGCTTAGCCCCACAGGGACCAGACTACGAGCAGTACTTC
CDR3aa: CASSLAPQGPDYEQYF

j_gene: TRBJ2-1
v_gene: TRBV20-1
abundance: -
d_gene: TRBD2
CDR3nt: TGCAGTGCGCAAAGCGGGAGCGGTTACAATGAGCAGTTCTTC
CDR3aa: CSAQSGSGYNEQFF

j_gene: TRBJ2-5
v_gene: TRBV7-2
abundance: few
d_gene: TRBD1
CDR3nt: TGTGCCAGCAGCCTACCGAACCGGACAGGGAGGAAGACCCAGTACTTC
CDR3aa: CASSLPNRTGRKTQYF

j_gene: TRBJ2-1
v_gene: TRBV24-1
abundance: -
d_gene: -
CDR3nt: TGTGCCACCAGTGATTTAGGCCAGGGTCGGGATGAGCAGTTCTTC
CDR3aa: CATSDLGQGRDEQFF

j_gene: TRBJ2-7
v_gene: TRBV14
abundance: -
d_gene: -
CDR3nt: TGTGCCAGCAGCCAACAATGGACTGATCCGTACGAGCAGTACTTC
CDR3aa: CASSQQWTDPYEQYF

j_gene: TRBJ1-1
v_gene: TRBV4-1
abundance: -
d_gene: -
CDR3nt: TGCGCCAGCAGCGTCCTAGGGCTGAACACTGAAGCTTTCTTT
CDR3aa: CASSVLGLNTEAFF

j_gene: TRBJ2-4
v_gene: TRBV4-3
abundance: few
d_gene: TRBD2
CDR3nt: TGCGCCAGCAGCCACTACGGGGGGGTAGGAGACATTCAGTACTTC
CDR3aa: CASSHYGGVGDIQYF

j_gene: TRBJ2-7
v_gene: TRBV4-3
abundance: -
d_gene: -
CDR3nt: TGCGCCAGCAGCCAAGAATTGCGGGTCCACGAGCAGTACTTC
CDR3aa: CASSQELRVHEQYF

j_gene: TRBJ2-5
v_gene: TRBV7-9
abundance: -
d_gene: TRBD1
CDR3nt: TGTGCCAGCAGCTTAAGGACAGGGGGCTCCCAAGAGACCCAGTACTTC
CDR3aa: CASSLRTGGSQETQYF

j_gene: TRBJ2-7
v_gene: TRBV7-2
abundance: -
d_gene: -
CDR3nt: TGTGCCAGCAGCGTGACGTCGGCGAGCTCCTACGAGCAGTACTTC
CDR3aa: CASSVTSASSYEQYF

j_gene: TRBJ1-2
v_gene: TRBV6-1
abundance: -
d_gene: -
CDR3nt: TGTGCCAGCAGTGACGCCGCTAACTATGGCTACACCTTC
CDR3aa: CASSDAANYGYTF

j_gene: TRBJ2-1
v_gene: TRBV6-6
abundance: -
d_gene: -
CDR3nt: TGTGCCAGCAGTTACTCGCGCCTAGATGGAAACAATGAGCAGTTCTTC
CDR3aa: CASSYSRLDGNNEQFF

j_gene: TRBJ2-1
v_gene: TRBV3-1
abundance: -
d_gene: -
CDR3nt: TGTGCCAGCAGCCAAGCCCAGAATGAGCAGTTCTTC
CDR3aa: CASSQAQNEQFF

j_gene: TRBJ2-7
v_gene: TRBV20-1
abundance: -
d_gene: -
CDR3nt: TGCAGTGCTAGAGATAGGCCGAGGAGCTCCTACGAGCAGTACTTC
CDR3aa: CSARDRPRSSYEQYF

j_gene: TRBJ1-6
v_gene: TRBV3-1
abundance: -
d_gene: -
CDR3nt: TGTGCCAGCAGCCAAGCGGACAGAGGTAATTCACCCCTCCACTTT
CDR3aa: CASSQADRGNSPLHF

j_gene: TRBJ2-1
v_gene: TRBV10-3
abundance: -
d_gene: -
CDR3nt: TGTGCCATCAGTGAGTCGAGTCCCAGCTCCTACAATGAGCAGTTCTTC
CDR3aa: CAISESSPSSYNEQFF

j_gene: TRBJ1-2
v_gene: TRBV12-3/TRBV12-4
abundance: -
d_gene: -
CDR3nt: TGTGCCAGCAGTTCGCGCTACCCGTTACCCGGGGTGTGGGATTTACAGGGTGACTATGGCTACACCTTC
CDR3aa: CASSSRYPLPGVWDLQGDYGYTF

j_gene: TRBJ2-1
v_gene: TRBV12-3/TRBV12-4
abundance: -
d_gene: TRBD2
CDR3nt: TGTGCCAGCAGTCGTGGACTAGACTCCTACAATGAGCAGTTCTTC
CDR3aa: CASSRGLDSYNEQFF

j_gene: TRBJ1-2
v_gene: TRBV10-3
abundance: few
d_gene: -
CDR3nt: TGTGCCATCAGTGAGTCGGAGGGGAACTATGGCTACACCTTC
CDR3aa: CAISESEGNYGYTF

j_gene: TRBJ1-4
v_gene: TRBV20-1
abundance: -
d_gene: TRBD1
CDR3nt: TGCAGTGCTTCGACAGGGGCCAATGAAAAACTGTTTTTT
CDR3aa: CSASTGANEKLFF

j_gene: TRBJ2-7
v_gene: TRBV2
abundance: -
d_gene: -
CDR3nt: TGTGCCAGCAGTGATGCCGACATCCCCTACGAGCAGTACTTC
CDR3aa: CASSDADIPYEQYF

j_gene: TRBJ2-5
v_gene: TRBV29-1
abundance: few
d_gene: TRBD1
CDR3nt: TGCAGCACGAGCCGGACAGGGGAAGAGACCCAGTACTTC
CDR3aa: CSTSRTGEETQYF

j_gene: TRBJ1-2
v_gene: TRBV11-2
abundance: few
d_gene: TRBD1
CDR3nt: TGTGCCAGCAGCTCACTGAGAGGCGGGACAGGGTTCGGTGGCTACACCTTC
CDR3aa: CASSSLRGGTGFGGYTF

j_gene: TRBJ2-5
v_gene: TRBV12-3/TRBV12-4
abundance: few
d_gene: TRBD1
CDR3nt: TGTGCCAGCAGTTTAGTAGGACAGGGTGTAGAGACCCAGTACTTC
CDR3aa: CASSLVGQGVETQYF

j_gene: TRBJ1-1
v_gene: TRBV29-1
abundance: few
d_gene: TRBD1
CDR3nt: TGCAGCGTTGAAGTTCAGGGGGTTGGGACTGAAGCTTTCTTT
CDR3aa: CSVEVQGVGTEAFF

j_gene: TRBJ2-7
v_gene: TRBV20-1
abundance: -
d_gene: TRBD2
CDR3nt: TGCAGTGCTAAGACTAGCGGGCTGATATACGAGCAGTACTTC
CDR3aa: CSAKTSGLIYEQYF